A selection of T cell receptor beta chains follows, all from one sample in a study of T-cell reconstitution after alpha-beta-depleted transplantation in children. TCRdb redid the calling of the PCR reads with MiXCR, one entry per CDR3 protein. Among about 900,000 distinct CDR3 sequences, roughly 29% were seen once, and the ten largest hold approximately 30%. Source: PBMCs, mostly from graft donor cells, taken 360 days after TCRalphabeta/CD19-depleted stem cell transplant. These receptors were taken from a boy under three years old who had a stem cell transplant for SCID, so the T cells may come from the graft donor. Both conserved end residues are part of each CDR3. D genes are given only for firm matches. Clone sizes are given selectively: once, few, many, or a class where the clone is expanded.

CDR3nt,CDR3aa,abundance,d_gene,j_gene,v_gene
TGCAGTGCTAATGGCCCGGGTCTCTTCTCTGGAAACACCATATATTTT,CSANGPGLFSGNTIYF,.,.,TRBJ1-3,TRBV20-1
TGCAGTGCTATTCCGCAAGATACGCAGTATTTT,CSAIPQDTQYF,few,.,TRBJ2-3,TRBV20-1
TGTGCCAGCAGCGTGACGGAAGCAATGAACACTGAAGCTTTCTTT,CASSVTEAMNTEAFF,.,.,TRBJ1-1,TRBV6-1
TGCGCCAGTAAATCGGGACCCACATCCTCCTACGAGCAGTACTTC,CASKSGPTSSYEQYF,few,.,TRBJ2-7,TRBV5-1
TGTGCCAGCAGCGCTCCAGGGGGGGGTGCCAAAAACATTCAGTACTTC,CASSAPGGGAKNIQYF,.,.,TRBJ2-4,TRBV9
TGTGCCAGCAGTTTCAACTCCCAAATACACACCGGGGAGCTGTTTTTT,CASSFNSQIHTGELFF,few,.,TRBJ2-2,TRBV28
TGTGCCAGCAGCTTCGGGGGGATCACAGATACGCAGTATTTT,CASSFGGITDTQYF,few,TRBD2,TRBJ2-3,TRBV7-9
TGTGCCAGCAGCTCGCCGGACAGGGGGCGGTTTGGCACAGATACGCAGTATTTT,CASSSPDRGRFGTDTQYF,.,TRBD1,TRBJ2-3,TRBV11-1
TGTGCCAGCAGTTCTTTCCTTGAGGTCCCCTACGAGCAGTACTTC,CASSSFLEVPYEQYF,.,.,TRBJ2-7,TRBV6-5
TGTGCCAGCACGAAACAGGGGTCCCCCTCCTACGAGCAGTACTTC,CASTKQGSPSYEQYF,.,TRBD1,TRBJ2-7,TRBV6-1
TGTGCCAGCAGTTACGGGGGGACTCAGCCCCAGCATTTT,CASSYGGTQPQHF,many,.,TRBJ1-5,TRBV28
TGTGCCAGCAGCGTAGGACGGTGGAATTCACCCCTCCACTTT,CASSVGRWNSPLHF,few,.,TRBJ1-6,TRBV9
TGTGCCAGCAGCCAAGATTTCGCAGATCCTCTGAACATTCAGTACTTC,CASSQDFADPLNIQYF,.,.,TRBJ2-4,TRBV4-2
TGTGCCAGCGACAGGGGGCTGGGCACCGGGGAGCTGTTTTTT,CASDRGLGTGELFF,few,TRBD1,TRBJ2-2,TRBV6-1
TGTGCCAGCAGCCCCCAAAATGAGCAGTTCTTC,CASSPQNEQFF,.,.,TRBJ2-1,TRBV2
TGCAGTCCCCGGGGGGGCCGTTTCGCAGATACGCAGTATTTT,CSPRGGRFADTQYF,.,TRBD2,TRBJ2-3,TRBV20-1
TGCAGTGCTAGGGGCTCACCGGGAAACACCATATATTTT,CSARGSPGNTIYF,.,.,TRBJ1-3,TRBV20-1
TGTGCCAGCAGTGAAGCGCAAGAGAAGCCCCAGCATTTT,CASSEAQEKPQHF,.,.,TRBJ1-5,TRBV2